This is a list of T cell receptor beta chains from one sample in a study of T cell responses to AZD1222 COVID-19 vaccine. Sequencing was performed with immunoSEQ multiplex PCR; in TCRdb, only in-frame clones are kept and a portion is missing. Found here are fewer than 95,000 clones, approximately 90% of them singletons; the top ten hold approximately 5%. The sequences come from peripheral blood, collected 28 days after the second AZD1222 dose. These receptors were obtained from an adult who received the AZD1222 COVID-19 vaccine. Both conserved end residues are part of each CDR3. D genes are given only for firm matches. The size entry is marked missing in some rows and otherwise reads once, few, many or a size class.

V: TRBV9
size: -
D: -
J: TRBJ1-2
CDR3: CASSGPGTPNYGYTF
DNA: TGTGCCAGCAGCGGACCCGGGACACCTAACTATGGCTACACCTTC

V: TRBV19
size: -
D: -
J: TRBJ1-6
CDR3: CASSIQRIYNSPLHF
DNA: TGTGCCAGTAGTATCCAGAGGATCTATAATTCACCCCTCCACTTT

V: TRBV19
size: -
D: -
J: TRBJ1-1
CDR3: CAETYLAAKPNTEAFF
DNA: TGTGCTGAAACTTACCTGGCGGCCAAACCGAACACTGAAGCTTTCTTT

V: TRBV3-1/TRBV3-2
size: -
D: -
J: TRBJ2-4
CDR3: CASSPRQAEAKNIQYF
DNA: TGTGCCAGCAGCCCTCGACAGGCGGAGGCCAAAAACATTCAGTACTTC

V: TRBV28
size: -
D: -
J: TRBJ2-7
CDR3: CASSIYEQYF
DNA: TGTGCCAGCAGTATCTACGAGCAGTACTTC

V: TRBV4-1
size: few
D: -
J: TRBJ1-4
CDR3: CASSPTAGTNEKLFF
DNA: TGCGCCAGCAGCCCGACGGCAGGAACTAATGAAAAACTGTTTTTT

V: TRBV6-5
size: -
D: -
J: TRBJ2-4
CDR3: CASSYSADHIQYF
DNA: TGTGCCAGCAGTTACTCGGCGGACCACATTCAGTACTTC

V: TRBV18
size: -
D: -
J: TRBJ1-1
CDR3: CASSPLGHTEAFF
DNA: TGTGCCAGCTCACCACTCGGTCACACTGAAGCTTTCTTT

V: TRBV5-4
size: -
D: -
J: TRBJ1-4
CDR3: CASSLEVRQPNEKLFF
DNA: TGTGCCAGCAGCTTGGAGGTTAGGCAGCCCAATGAAAAACTGTTTTTT

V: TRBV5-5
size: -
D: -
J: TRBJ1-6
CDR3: CASSLAFFGGAQNSPLHF
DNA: TGTGCCAGCAGCTTGGCCTTTTTCGGAGGGGCGCAAAATTCACCCCTCCACTTT

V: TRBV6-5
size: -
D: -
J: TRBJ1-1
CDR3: CASSSGGLGNTEAFF
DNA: TGTGCCAGCAGTTCGGGGGGGCTGGGGAACACTGAAGCTTTCTTT

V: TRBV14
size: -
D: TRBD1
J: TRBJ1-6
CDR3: CASSQGQGGSPLHF
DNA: TGTGCCAGCAGCCAAGGACAGGGTGGGTCACCCCTCCACTTT

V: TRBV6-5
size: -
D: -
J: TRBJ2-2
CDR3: CASSNTVTGELFF
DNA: TGTGCCAGCAGCAACACAGTAACCGGGGAGCTGTTTTTT

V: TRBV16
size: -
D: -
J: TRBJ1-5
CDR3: CASSHSGLGQPQHF
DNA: TGTGCCAGCAGCCATTCGGGACTCGGGCAGCCCCAGCATTTT

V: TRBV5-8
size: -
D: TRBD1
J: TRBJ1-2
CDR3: CASSLASYRDSNYGYTF
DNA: TGTGCCAGCAGCTTGGCCTCATACCGGGACAGTAACTATGGCTACACCTTC

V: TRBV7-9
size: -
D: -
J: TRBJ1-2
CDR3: CASSSDGYTF
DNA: TGTGCCAGCAGTTCGGATGGCTACACCTTC

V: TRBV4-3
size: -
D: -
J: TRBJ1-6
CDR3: CASSQAITGKRSPLHF
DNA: TGCGCCAGCAGCCAGGCCATTACAGGGAAACGCTCACCCCTCCACTTT